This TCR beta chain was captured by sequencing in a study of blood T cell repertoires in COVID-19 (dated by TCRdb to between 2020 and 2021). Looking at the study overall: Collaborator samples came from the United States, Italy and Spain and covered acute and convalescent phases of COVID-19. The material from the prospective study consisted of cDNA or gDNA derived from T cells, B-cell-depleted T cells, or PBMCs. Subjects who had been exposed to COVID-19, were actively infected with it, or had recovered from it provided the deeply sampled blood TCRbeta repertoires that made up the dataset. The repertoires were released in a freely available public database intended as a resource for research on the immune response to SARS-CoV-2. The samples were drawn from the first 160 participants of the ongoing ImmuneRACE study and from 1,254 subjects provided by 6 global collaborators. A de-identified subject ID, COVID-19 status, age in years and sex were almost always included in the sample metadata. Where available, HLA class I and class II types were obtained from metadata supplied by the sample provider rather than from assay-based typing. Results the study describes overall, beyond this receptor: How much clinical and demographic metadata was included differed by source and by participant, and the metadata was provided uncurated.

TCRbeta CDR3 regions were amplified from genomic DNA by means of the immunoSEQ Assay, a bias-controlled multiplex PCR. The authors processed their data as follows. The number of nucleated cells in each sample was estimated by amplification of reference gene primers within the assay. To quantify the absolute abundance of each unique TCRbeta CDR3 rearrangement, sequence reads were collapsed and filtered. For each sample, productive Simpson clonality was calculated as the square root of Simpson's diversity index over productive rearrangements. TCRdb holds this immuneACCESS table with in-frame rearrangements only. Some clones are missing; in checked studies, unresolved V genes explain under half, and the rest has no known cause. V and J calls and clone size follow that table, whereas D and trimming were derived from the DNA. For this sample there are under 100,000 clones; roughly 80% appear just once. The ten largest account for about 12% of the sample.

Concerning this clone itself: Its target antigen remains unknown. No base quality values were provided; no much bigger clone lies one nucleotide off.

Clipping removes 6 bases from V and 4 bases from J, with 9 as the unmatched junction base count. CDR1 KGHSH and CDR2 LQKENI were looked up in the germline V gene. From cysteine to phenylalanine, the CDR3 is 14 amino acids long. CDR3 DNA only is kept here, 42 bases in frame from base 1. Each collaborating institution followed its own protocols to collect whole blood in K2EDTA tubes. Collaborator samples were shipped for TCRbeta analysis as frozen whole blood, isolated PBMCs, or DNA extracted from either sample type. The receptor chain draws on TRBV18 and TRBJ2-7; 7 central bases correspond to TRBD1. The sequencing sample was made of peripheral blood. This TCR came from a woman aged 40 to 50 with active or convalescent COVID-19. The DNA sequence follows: TGTGCCAGCTCTTTAGGGACAGCAACATACGAGCAGTACTTC. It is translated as CASSLGTATYEQYF.